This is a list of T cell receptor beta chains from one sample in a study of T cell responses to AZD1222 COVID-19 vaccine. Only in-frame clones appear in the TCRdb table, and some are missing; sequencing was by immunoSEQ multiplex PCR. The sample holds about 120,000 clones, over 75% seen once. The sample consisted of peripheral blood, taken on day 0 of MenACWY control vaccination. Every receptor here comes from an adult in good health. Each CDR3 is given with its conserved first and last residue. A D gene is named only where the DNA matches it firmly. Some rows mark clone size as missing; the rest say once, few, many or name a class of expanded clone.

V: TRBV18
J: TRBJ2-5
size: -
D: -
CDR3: CASKRATRETQYF
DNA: TGTGCCAGTAAGAGGGCGACGAGGGAGACCCAGTACTTC

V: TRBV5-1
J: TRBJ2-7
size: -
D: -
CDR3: CASSLAGVSYEQYF
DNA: TGCGCCAGCAGCTTGGCCGGCGTTAGCTACGAGCAGTACTTC

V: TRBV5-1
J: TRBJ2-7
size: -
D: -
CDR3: CASRETYEQYF
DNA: TGCGCCAGCAGGGAAACTTACGAGCAGTACTTC

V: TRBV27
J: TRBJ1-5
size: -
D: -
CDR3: CASSLYLERNQPQHF
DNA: TGTGCCAGCAGTTTATATCTCGAGCGCAATCAGCCCCAGCATTTT

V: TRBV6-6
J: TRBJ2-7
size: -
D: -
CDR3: CASSTGGRPREQYF
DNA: TGTGCCAGCAGTACCGGGGGCCGTCCCCGCGAGCAGTACTTC

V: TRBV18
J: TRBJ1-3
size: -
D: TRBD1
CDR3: CASSPPDRGPGNTIYF
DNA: TGTGCCAGCTCACCACCAGACAGGGGTCCTGGAAACACCATATATTTT

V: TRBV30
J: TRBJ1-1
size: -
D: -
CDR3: CACRGGPRNTEAFF
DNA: TGTGCCTGCCGCGGGGGACCAAGGAACACTGAAGCTTTCTTT

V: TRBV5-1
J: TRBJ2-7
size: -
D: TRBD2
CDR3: CASSWGLAGGEQYF
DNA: TGCGCCAGCAGCTGGGGACTAGCGGGCGGCGAGCAGTACTTC

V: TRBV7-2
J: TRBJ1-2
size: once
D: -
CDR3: CASSLASAFDYGYTF
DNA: TGTGCCAGCAGCTTAGCCTCGGCTTTCGACTATGGCTACACCTTC

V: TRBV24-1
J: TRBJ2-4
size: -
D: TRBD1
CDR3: CATSDRQGAKNIQYF
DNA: TGTGCCACCAGTGATCGACAGGGGGCCAAAAACATTCAGTACTTC

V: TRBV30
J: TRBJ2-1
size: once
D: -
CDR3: CAWSVLDEQFF
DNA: TGTGCCTGGAGTGTACTGGATGAGCAGTTCTTC

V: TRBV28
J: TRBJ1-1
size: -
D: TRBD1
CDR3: CASSPTGINTEAFF
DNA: TGTGCCAGCAGTCCGACAGGGATAAACACTGAAGCTTTCTTT

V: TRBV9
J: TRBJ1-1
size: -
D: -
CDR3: CASSLGAGPNTEAFF
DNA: TGTGCCAGCAGTTTGGGGGCCGGACCTAACACTGAAGCTTTCTTT

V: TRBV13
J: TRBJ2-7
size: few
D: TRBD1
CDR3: CASSLGTGVPYEQYF
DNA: TGTGCCAGCAGCTTAGGGACAGGGGTGCCCTACGAGCAGTACTTC

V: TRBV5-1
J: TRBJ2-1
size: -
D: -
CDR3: CASSLDPGVSYEQFF
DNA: TGCGCCAGCAGCTTGGACCCCGGAGTTTCATATGAGCAGTTCTTC

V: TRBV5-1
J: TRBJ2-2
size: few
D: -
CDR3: CASSLESGKGGELFF
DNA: TGCGCCAGCAGCTTGGAATCAGGAAAAGGCGGGGAGCTGTTTTTT

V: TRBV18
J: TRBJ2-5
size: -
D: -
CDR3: CASSPGETQYF
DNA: TGTGCCAGCTCACCAGGGGAGACCCAGTACTTC

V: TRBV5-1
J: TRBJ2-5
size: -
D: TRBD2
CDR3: CASSSSTSGGQETQYF
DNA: TGCGCCAGCAGCTCTTCGACTAGCGGGGGACAAGAGACCCAGTACTTC

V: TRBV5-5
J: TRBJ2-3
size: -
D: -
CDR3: CASSPLRGDTQYF
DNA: TGTGCCAGCAGCCCCTTACGGGGAGATACGCAGTATTTT

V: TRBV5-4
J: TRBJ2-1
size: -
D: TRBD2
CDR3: CASSGSYGGLAGVSEQFF
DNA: TGTGCCAGCAGCGGGTCGTACGGAGGACTAGCGGGAGTTAGTGAGCAGTTCTTC

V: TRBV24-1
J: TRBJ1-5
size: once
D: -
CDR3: CATQPGDNIGRPQHF
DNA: TGTGCCACCCAGCCAGGGGATAATATCGGTCGGCCCCAGCATTTT

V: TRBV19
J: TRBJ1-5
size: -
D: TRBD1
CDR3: CASSSKDRGSNQPQHF
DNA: TGTGCCAGTAGTTCCAAGGACAGGGGTAGCAATCAGCCCCAGCATTTT

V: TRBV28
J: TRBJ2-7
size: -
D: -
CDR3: CASSLYPYEQYF
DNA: TGTGCCAGCAGTTTGTATCCCTACGAGCAGTACTTC

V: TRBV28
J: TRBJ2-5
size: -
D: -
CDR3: CASDSAREETQYF
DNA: TGTGCCAGCGACTCAGCGCGAGAAGAGACCCAGTACTTC

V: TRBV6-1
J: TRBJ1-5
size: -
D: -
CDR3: CASSENGWNQPQHF
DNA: TGTGCCAGCAGTGAAAATGGGTGGAATCAGCCCCAGCATTTT